This T cell receptor (beta chain) comes out of a study of cytomegalovirus exposure and HLA in healthy donors. The PCR employed 60 Vbeta primers together with 13 Jbeta primers. In the authors' workflow: About 11 million of the roughly 77 million unique TCR beta chains counted in a later analysis were shared. The repertoire was sequenced with immunoSEQ multiplex PCR; TCRdb's copy has only in-frame clones and lacks some. That table supplies the V and J calls and clone size; D and trimming were determined from the DNA. This table has some 120,000 clones, roughly 70% appearing once. The CDR3 is 16 residues long. The V gene's germline CDR1 is SGHAT and CDR2 FQNNGV. The V segment lost 5 bases and the J segment 5 bases; nucleotides outside the gene matches: 14. Though probably carrying unrecorded immune exposures, donors were nominally healthy at sampling. Study findings and constraints: A later analysis reportedly found fewer N-insertions in an Asian-associated ancestry cluster than the approximately 670-donor mean. An analysis was carried out at a later point. It showed that HLA-associated TCR beta chains were more clonally expanded than equally common non-associated chains.

On this clone: As yet, its antigen is unknown.

The rearrangement joins TRBV11-2 to TRBJ2-7, with 8 bases matching TRBD2. This clonotype originated in a man aged 40-49 years in good health and CMV-seropositive. Material for sequencing was PBMCs. CDR3 nucleotide sequence: TGTGCCAGCAGCCCTTCCCTAGCGGGTCCCACAAACGAGCAGTACTTC. Its protein product is CASSPSLAGPTNEQYF.